These 20 T cell receptor beta chains came from one sample sequenced in a study of shared clonotypes between healthy human individuals. Generated by immunoSEQ multiplex PCR, the TCRdb table keeps only in-frame clones and is missing some. The data show 330,000 or so clones, around 67% seen once. The specimen sequenced was memory CD4+ T cells sorted from blood. This sample's subset: CD45RA-negative fraction. The receptors here all came from a man under 40 in good health.

The chain joins TRBV15 to TRBJ2-2; D gene unclear. Germline V gene lookup returns CDR1 LNHNV and CDR2 YYDKDF (reference sequence). This CDR3 has 15 residues. V was pared by 0 bases and J by 5 bases, with 10 bases between. The CDR3 reads CATSRDRIGTGELFF. CDR3 coding DNA: TGTGCCACCAGCAGAGATCGAATAGGGACCGGGGAGCTGTTTTTT.

This rearrangement joins TRBV11-1 to TRBJ1-1; D gene unclear. V gave up 5 bases and J gave up 3 bases, with 13 bases separating them. This CDR3 spans 14 amino acids. Germline V gene lookup returns CDR1 SGHAT and CDR2 FQDESV (reference sequence). The CDR3 coding sequence is TGTGCCAGCAGCCAAGCCCTCTTGGACACTGAAGCTTTCTTT. Translation gives CASSQALLDTEAFF.

This clone was seen many times. V is TRBV5-4 and J is TRBJ1-2; tentative D call: TRBD1 (5 bases). Germline V lookup: CDR1 SGHNT, CDR2 YYREEE (reference sequence). Trimming shortened V by 3 bases and J by 7 bases, and 16 bases separated the two germline ends. The CDR3 consists of 14 residues. DNA for the CDR3: TGTGCCAGCAGCTCGGGGGACTCAAGGGGTGGCTACACCTTC. Its protein product is CASSSGDSRGGYTF.

The rearrangement uses TRBV28 and TRBJ1-5; TRBD1 might be the D (5 bases). The CDR3 runs to 14 residues. V was trimmed by 6 bases and J by 9 bases, leaving 18 bases between them. Germline lookup yields CDR1 MDHEN and CDR2 SYDVKM. The CDR3 region is CASRGEGIWRPQHF. CDR3 DNA: TGTGCCAGCAGAGGGGAGGGGATATGGCGGCCCCAGCATTTT.

The chain joins TRBV5-1 to TRBJ1-1; a possible D gene is TRBD1 (5 bases). Germline CDR1 reads SGHRS; CDR2 reads YFSETQ. The CDR3 spans 14 residues. Between the trimmed V and J ends, which lost 5 bases and 8 bases, there was a span of 19 bases. The CDR3 region has the DNA TGCGCCAGCAGGGAGGGGACGGGGCGAATAGAAGCTTTCTTT. Translated, it gives CASREGTGRIEAFF.

The V and J genes are TRBV28 and TRBJ2-3, with 7 bases lining up with TRBD2. The CDR3 length is 15 residues. CDR1 and CDR2 (germline): MDHEN, SYDVKM. V lost 7 bases and J lost 5; bases outside the gene matches: 12. In DNA, the CDR3 is TGTGCCAGCATCCCTAGCGGAAAGCCAGAAGATACGCAGTATTTT. Protein sequence: CASIPSGKPEDTQYF.

This sequence joins TRBV25-1 and TRBJ2-7; TRBD1 matches at 7 bases. This CDR3 region has 14 residues. The V and J ends lost 2 bases and 4 bases, in that order; junction bases with no gene match: 5. Germline V gene data show CDR1 as MGHDK and CDR2 as SYGVNS. CDR3 residues: CASSEPDRRYEQYF. CDR3 coding DNA: TGTGCCAGCAGTGAACCGGACAGGAGGTACGAGCAGTACTTC.

V usage is TRBV11-2 and J usage is TRBJ2-7, with D uncertain. Trimming took off 0 bases at V and 0 bases at J, with 9 bases between the two ends. From germline, CDR1 is SGHAT and CDR2 FQNNGV. This CDR3 has 15 amino acids. Written as DNA, the CDR3 is TGTGCCAGCAGCTTAGATGAGGCCACCTCCTACGAGCAGTACTTC. This codes for CASSLDEATSYEQYF. The full variable domain, with the rest looked up from reference TRBV11-2 and TRBJ2-7, is EAGVAQSPRYKIIEKRQSVAFWCNPISGHATLYWYQQILGQGPKLLIQFQNNGVVDDSQLPKDRFSAERLKGVDSTLKIQPAKLEDSAVYLCASSLDEATSYEQYFGPGTRLTVT.

The chain combines TRBV11-2 with TRBJ2-7, with D unresolved. V was pared by 0 bases and J by 3 bases, with 9 bases between. The CDR3 spans 14 residues. The germline V gene has CDR1 SGHAT and CDR2 FQNNGV. The CDR3 region has the DNA TGTGCCAGCAGCTTAGATCCCTCAGACTACGAGCAGTACTTC. As protein: CASSLDPSDYEQYF.

This sequence joins TRBV2 and TRBJ1-2; no firm D call. V lost 7 bases, J lost 5 bases, and 11 bases lay in between. The CDR3 extends over 12 amino acids. From germline, CDR1 is SNHLY and CDR2 FYNNEI. The CDR3 region is CASTLQDYGYTF. For the CDR3, the DNA is TGTGCCAGCACTCTGCAAGATTATGGCTACACCTTC.

The chain carries TRBV9 and TRBJ2-7; D unclear. V was pared by 4 bases and J by 0 bases, with 20 bases between. The germline gives CDR1 SGDLS, CDR2 YYNGEE. The CDR3 extends over 17 amino acids. The CDR3 region is CASSPSKGGASSYEQYF. As DNA, the CDR3 is TGTGCCAGCAGCCCCAGTAAGGGCGGAGCCAGCTCCTACGAGCAGTACTTC.

CDR3 bases: TGTGCCAGCAGGGTGTCAGCCAACTCCGACGGGGAGCTGTTTTTT. Its translation: CASRVSANSDGELFF. J is TRBJ2-2 and V is TRBV6-1; D uncertain. This CDR3 has 15 residues. V was cut by 6 bases and J by 7 bases, with 18 bases left in between. Germline V gives CDR1 MNHNS, CDR2 SASEGT.

The V call is TRBV7-8, the J call TRBJ2-1; TRBD2 aligns across 13 bases. Unmatched junction bases numbered 10, after V lost 4 bases and J lost 10 bases. Germline CDR1 and CDR2: SGHVS and FQNEAQ. The CDR3 is 16 amino acids. The chain's CDR3 is CASSSRTSGSKKEQFF. The CDR3 nucleotides read TGTGCCAGCAGCTCCCGGACTAGCGGGAGTAAAAAGGAGCAGTTCTTC.

This clone has a handful of counts. The genes are TRBV5-1 and TRBJ2-1; TRBD2 matches 8 bases. J gave up 3 bases and V 1 base, and 6 bases lay outside the gene matches. The CDR3 contains 16 residues. The germline gives CDR1 SGHRS, CDR2 YFSETQ. The CDR3 reads CASSLIAGGLYNEQFF. In DNA form, the CDR3 reads TGCGCCAGCAGCTTGATTGCGGGAGGTCTCTACAATGAGCAGTTCTTC.

This sequence joins TRBV5-1 and TRBJ2-5; perhaps TRBD2 as D (6 bases). This CDR3 has 14 amino acids. Trimming took 1 base from V and 1 from J, leaving 8 bases between them. The germline V gene has CDR1 SGHRS and CDR2 YFSETQ. The CDR3 coding sequence is TGCGCCAGCAGCTTGCCCGGGAGCCAAGAGACCCAGTACTTC. This gives the protein CASSLPGSQETQYF.

The V gene is TRBV4-2, the J gene TRBJ2-3; D is unclear. Germline V CDR1 and CDR2: LGHNA, YNFKEQ. The CDR3 totals 16 residues. Trimming cost V 1 base and J 3 bases, with 14 bases left between them. In DNA form, the CDR3 reads TGTGCCAGCAGCCAAGGCTCCGCTCCCGAAACAGATACGCAGTATTTT. It specifies CASSQGSAPETDTQYF.

V usage is TRBV28 and J usage is TRBJ2-1; TRBD2 agrees at 13 bases. The V gene's germline CDR1 is MDHEN and CDR2 SYDVKM. This CDR3 is 18 amino acids long. With V trimmed by 5 bases and J by 8 bases, 15 bases remained unmatched. CDR3 nucleotide sequence: TGTGCCAGCAGTCAACATTTTAGGACTAGCGGGAGCCGAGATGAGCAGTTCTTC. It specifies CASSQHFRTSGSRDEQFF.

V usage is TRBV11-2 and J usage is TRBJ2-1; D is undetermined. CDR3 size: 15 residues. The germline gives CDR1 SGHAT, CDR2 FQNNGV. Between the trimmed V and J ends, which lost 0 bases and 5 bases, there was a span of 11 bases. CDR3 in DNA: TGTGCCAGCAGCTTAGATCCCTACTCAAACAATGAGCAGTTCTTC. It specifies CASSLDPYSNNEQFF.

The chain uses TRBV25-1 and TRBJ2-3; 7 positions match TRBD2. CDR1 is MGHDK and CDR2 is SYGVNS in the germline V gene. J lost 6 bases, V lost 2 bases, and 8 bases had no gene match. This CDR3 contains 15 residues. For the CDR3, the DNA is TGTGCCAGCAGTGAAGGGTTACGGGAGGCTGATACGCAGTATTTT. This translates into CASSEGLREADTQYF. Looking up the rest from reference TRBV25-1 and TRBJ2-3 gives the full variable domain: EADIYQTPRYLVIGTGKKITLECSQTMGHDKMYWYQQDPGMELHLIHYSYGVNSTEKGDLSSESTVSRIRTEHFPLTLESARPSHTSQYLCASSEGLREADTQYFGPGTRLTVL.

The chain carries TRBV13 and TRBJ1-1; D ambiguous. The CDR3 is made up of 14 amino acids. V lost 4 bases and J lost 1, with 10 bases in between. In germline, CDR1 is PRHDT, CDR2 FYEKMQ (reference sequence). CDR3: CASSYPGGNTEAFF. The CDR3 DNA sequence: TGTGCCAGCAGCTACCCAGGAGGGAACACTGAAGCTTTCTTT.